This entry lists 5 T cell receptor beta chains sequenced from one sample in a study of T cell repertoires in cytomegalovirus infection. MiXCR, applied by TCRdb to the reads, yields one record per CDR3 protein. The sample carries roughly 230,000 distinct CDR3 sequences, roughly 20% recorded once. Sequenced: CD8+ T cells from PBMCs. These receptor sequences come from a human donor in good health (CMV status not recorded). Some clones in this sample may be carry-over from other donors' samples.

About this clonotype itself: It may be a read error: a sequence one base away is much more abundant. The chain joins TRBV7-9 to TRBJ1-2, with D unclear. The V end was cut by 5 bases, the J end by 1 base, with 14 bases between. Germline V gene data show CDR1 as SEHNR and CDR2 as FQNEAQ (reference sequence). This CDR3 contains 15 residues. The CDR3 is CASSVLNSVNYGYTF. CDR3 DNA: TGTGCCAGCAGCGTACTGAACAGCGTTAACTATGGCTACACCTTC.

This clonotype was detected only a few times. This rearrangement joins TRBV5-4 to TRBJ2-1; no clear D. Germline CDR1 reads SGHNT; CDR2 reads YYREEE (reference sequence). The V gene lost 4 bases and the J gene lost 0 bases, with 11 bases spanning the gap. This CDR3 spans 15 amino acids. The CDR3 spells CASSITVNSYNEQFF. The CDR3 DNA reads as TGTGCCAGCAGCATTACCGTGAACTCCTACAATGAGCAGTTCTTC. The whole variable domain, remainder taken from reference TRBV5-4 and TRBJ2-1, is ETGVTQSPTHLIKTRGQQVTLRCSSQSGHNTVSWYQQALGQGPQFIFQYYREEENGRGNFPPRFSGLQFPNYSSELNVNALELDDSALYLCASSITVNSYNEQFFGPGTRLTVL.

This clonotype came up many times. This rearrangement joins TRBV5-4 to TRBJ2-5; 8 nucleotides agree with TRBD1. Trimming at V came to 4 bases and at J to 5 bases, leaving 10 bases not matched to a gene. The CDR3 has 15 amino acids. Germline assignment: CDR1 SGHNT and CDR2 YYREEE (reference sequence). CDR3 sequence (DNA): TGTGCCAGCAGCCCGGGGACAGGAGGTGAGGAGACCCAGTACTTC. Encoded protein: CASSPGTGGEETQYF. Looking up the rest from reference TRBV5-4 and TRBJ2-5 gives the full variable domain: ETGVTQSPTHLIKTRGQQVTLRCSSQSGHNTVSWYQQALGQGPQFIFQYYREEENGRGNFPPRFSGLQFPNYSSELNVNALELDDSALYLCASSPGTGGEETQYFGPGTRLLVL.

This clonotype was counted a few times. The rearrangement links TRBV14 to TRBJ2-7; the D is unclear. CDR3 size: 14 residues. Germline V gene lookup returns CDR1 SGHDN and CDR2 FVKESK. V was shortened by 1 base and J by 0 bases, with 7 bases between the two germline ends. CDR3 loop: CASSQVYGSYEQYF. CDR3 nucleotides: TGTGCCAGCAGCCAAGTCTACGGCTCCTACGAGCAGTACTTC.

This clonotype has a count of ten or more. V usage is TRBV7-8 and J usage is TRBJ2-7; 8 bases are shared with TRBD1. The CDR3 runs to 13 residues. CDR1 and CDR2 (germline): SGHVS, FQNEAQ. With V trimmed by 5 bases and J by 3 bases, 3 bases remained unmatched. CDR3 residues: CASSTDRVYEQYF. The DNA for the CDR3 is TGTGCCAGCAGCACGGACAGGGTCTACGAGCAGTACTTC.